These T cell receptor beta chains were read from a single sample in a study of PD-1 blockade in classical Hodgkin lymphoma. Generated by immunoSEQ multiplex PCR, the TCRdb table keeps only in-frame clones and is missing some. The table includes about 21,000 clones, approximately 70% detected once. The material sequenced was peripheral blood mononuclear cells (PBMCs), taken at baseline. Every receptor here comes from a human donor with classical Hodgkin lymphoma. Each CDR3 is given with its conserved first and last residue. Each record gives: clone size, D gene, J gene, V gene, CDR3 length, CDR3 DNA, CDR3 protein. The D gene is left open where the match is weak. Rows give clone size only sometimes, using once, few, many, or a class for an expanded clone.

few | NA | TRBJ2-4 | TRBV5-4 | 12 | TGTGCCAGCAGCCGAGAGGGAAACATTCAGTACTTC | CASSREGNIQYF
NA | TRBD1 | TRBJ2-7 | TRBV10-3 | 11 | TGTGCCATCATGACAGGGGGGGAGCAGTACTTC | CAIMTGGEQYF
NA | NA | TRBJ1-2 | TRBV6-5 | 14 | TGTGCCAGCAGTTACTCCCAGGGGTGGAATGGCTACACCTTC | CASSYSQGWNGYTF
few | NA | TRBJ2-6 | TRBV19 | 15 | TGTGCCAGCCGAGCGGGTTGGTCTGGGGCCAACGTCCTGACTTTC | CASRAGWSGANVLTF
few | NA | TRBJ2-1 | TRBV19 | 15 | TGTGCCAGTAGTCCCTCGACTACTCCAGTCAATGAGCAGTTCTTC | CASSPSTTPVNEQFF
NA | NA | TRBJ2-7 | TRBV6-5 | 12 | TGTGCCAGCAACCGACCCCAGGGGGAGCAGTACTTC | CASNRPQGEQYF
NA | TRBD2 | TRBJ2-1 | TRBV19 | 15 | TGTGCCAGTAGTAGACTAGCGGAACCCTACAATGAGCAGTTCTTC | CASSRLAEPYNEQFF
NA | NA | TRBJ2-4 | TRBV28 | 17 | TGTGCCAGCAGTCCTATAACAGGAGGACCGGCCAAAAACATTCAGTACTTC | CASSPITGGPAKNIQYF
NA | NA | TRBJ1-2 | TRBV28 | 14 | TGTGCCAGCAGTAGTTCCGATTTGAACTATGGCTACACCTTC | CASSSSDLNYGYTF
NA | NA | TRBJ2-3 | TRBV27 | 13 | TGTGCCAGCAGTTTATCGAGGCCAGATACGCAGTATTTT | CASSLSRPDTQYF
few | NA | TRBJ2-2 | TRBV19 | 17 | TGTGCCAGTAGTATGCCGGGAACACCTCAGTTCGCCGGGGAGCTGTTTTTT | CASSMPGTPQFAGELFF
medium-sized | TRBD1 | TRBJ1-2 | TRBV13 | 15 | TGTGCCAGCAGCTTGACGAAGGGGGCGCAGGATGGCTACACCTTC | CASSLTKGAQDGYTF
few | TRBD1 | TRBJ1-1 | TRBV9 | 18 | TGTGCCAGCAGCGTAGATTTGGGACAGACAACCGGGGGCACTGAAGCTTTCTTT | CASSVDLGQTTGGTEAFF
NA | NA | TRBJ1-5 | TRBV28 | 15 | TGTGCCAGCAGTCTGCTCGGGAGCGGCAATCAGCCCCAGCATTTT | CASSLLGSGNQPQHF
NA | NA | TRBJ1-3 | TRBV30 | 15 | TGTGCCTGGACCCCCGGGCGGCTCTCTGGAAACACCATATATTTT | CAWTPGRLSGNTIYF
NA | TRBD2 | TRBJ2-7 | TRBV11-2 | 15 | TGTGCCAGCAGCTTAGTGGACGCGGGAGGGCGGTGGCAGTACTTC | CASSLVDAGGRWQYF
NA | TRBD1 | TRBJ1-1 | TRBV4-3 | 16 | TGCGCCAGCAGCCAACTTCCGGGACAGGGGGCCCCTGAAGCTTTCTTT | CASSQLPGQGAPEAFF
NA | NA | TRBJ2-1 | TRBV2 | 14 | TGTGCCAGCGGATCGGAACAATCCTACAATGAGCAGTTCTTC | CASGSEQSYNEQFF
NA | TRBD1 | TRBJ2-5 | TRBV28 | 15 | TGTGCCAGCAGTTTGGGGGCAGGGGGCAGGGAGACCCAGTACTTC | CASSLGAGGRETQYF
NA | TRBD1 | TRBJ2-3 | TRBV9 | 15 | TGTGCCAGCAGCCGACCGGGACAGGGGGTCGATACGCAGTATTTT | CASSRPGQGVDTQYF
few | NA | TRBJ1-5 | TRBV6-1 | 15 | TGTGCCAGCAGTCAGACAACAGGGAGCAATCAGCCCCAGCATTTT | CASSQTTGSNQPQHF
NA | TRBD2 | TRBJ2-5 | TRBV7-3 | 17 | TGTGCCAGCAGCTTATATGCGGGAGGGTCCTTCAGGGAGACCCAGTACTTC | CASSLYAGGSFRETQYF
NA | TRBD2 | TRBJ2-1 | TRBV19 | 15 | TGTGCCAGTAGATTGACTAGCGGGGCCTACAATGAGCAGTTCTTC | CASRLTSGAYNEQFF
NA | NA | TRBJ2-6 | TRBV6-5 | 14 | TGTGCCAGCAGAGCGCCGAGCGGGGCCAACGTCCTGACTTTC | CASRAPSGANVLTF
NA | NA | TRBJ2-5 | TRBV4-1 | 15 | TGCGCCAGCAGCCAAGAGGTAGCCGAGGTAGGGACCCAGTACTTC | CASSQEVAEVGTQYF
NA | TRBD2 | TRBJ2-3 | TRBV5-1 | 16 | TGCGCCAGCAGCTTGGGGCTTAGCGGGAGTGGGGATACGCAGTATTTT | CASSLGLSGSGDTQYF
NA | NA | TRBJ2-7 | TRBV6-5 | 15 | TGTGCCAGCAGTTACGCCTCAAGTCGGAGCTACGAGCAGTACTTC | CASSYASSRSYEQYF
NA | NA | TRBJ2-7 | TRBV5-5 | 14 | TGTGCCAGCAGCCCGCGGACATTCTCCTACGAGCAGTACTTC | CASSPRTFSYEQYF
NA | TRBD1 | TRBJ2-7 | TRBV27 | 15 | TGTGCCAGCAGACAGGGGACAGGGAAATCCTACGAGCAGTACTTC | CASRQGTGKSYEQYF
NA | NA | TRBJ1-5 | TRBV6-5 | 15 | TGTGCCAGCGCGAGGAACCCCACTGGCAATCAGCCCCAGCATTTT | CASARNPTGNQPQHF
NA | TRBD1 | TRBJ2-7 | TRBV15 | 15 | TGTGCCACCAGCAGAGACAGGGGGCGCGGGTACGAGCAGTACTTC | CATSRDRGRGYEQYF
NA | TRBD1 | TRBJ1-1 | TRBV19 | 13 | TGTGCCAGTAGTATAAGTGGCAGGGGGGAAGCTTTCTTT | CASSISGRGEAFF
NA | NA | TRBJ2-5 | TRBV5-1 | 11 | TGCGCCAGCAGCGTCCAAGAGACCCAGTACTTC | CASSVQETQYF
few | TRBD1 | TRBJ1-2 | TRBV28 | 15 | TGTGCCAGCAGCTTTAACCCCACAGGGGGCTATGGCTACACCTTC | CASSFNPTGGYGYTF
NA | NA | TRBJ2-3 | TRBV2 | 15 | TGTGCCAGCACCCCGGACCTATTGGGAGCAGATACGCAGTATTTT | CASTPDLLGADTQYF
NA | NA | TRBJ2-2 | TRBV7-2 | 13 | TGTGCCAGCAGCTCAGAACCTAGCGGGGAGCTGTTTTTT | CASSSEPSGELFF
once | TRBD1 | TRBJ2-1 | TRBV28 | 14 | TGTGCCAGCAGTTTAGGGGACAGGTTCAATGAGCAGTTCTTC | CASSLGDRFNEQFF
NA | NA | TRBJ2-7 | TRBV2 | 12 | TGTGCCAGCAGATCTCAGGGGTACGAGCAGTACTTC | CASRSQGYEQYF
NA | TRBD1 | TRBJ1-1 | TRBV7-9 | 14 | TGTGCCAGCAGCTTAACAGGGGCGAACACTGAAGCTTTCTTT | CASSLTGANTEAFF
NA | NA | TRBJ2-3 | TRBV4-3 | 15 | TGCGCCAGCAGCCAAGGGGGGGACTTCACAGATACGCAGTATTTT | CASSQGGDFTDTQYF
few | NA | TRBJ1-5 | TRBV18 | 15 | TGTGCCAGCTCACCCGGCGGGGTTGGGAATCAGCCCCAGCATTTT | CASSPGGVGNQPQHF
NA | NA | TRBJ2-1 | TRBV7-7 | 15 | TGTGCCAGCAGCTTGTTAGGGGGGACTCGGAATGAGCAGTTCTTC | CASSLLGGTRNEQFF